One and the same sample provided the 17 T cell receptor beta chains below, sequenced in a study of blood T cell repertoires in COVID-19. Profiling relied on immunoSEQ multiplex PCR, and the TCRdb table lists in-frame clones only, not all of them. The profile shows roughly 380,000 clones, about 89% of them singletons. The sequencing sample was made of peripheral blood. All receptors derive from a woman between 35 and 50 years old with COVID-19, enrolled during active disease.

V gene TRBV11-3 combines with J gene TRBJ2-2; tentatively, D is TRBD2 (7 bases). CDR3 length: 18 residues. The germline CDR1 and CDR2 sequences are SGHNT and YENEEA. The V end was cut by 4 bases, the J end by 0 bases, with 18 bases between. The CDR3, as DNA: TGTGCCAGCAGCTACCTTCTTGGGGGGGCCGCGAACACCGGGGAGCTGTTTTTT. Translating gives CASSYLLGGAANTGELFF.

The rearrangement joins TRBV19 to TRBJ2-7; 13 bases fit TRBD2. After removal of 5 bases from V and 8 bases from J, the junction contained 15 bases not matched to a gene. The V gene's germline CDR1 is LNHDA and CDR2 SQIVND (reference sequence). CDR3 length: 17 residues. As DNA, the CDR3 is TGTGCCAGTAGTCCCCGGACTAGCGGGAGTTCGAATGAGAAGCAGTACTTC. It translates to CASSPRTSGSSNEKQYF.

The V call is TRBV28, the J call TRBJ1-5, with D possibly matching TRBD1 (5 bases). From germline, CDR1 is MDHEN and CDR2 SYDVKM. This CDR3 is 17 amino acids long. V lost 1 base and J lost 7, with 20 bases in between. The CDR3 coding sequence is TGTGCCAGCAGTTTATTTTCTCTAAGGCAGGGAAAACAGCCCCAGCATTTT. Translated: CASSLFSLRQGKQPQHF.

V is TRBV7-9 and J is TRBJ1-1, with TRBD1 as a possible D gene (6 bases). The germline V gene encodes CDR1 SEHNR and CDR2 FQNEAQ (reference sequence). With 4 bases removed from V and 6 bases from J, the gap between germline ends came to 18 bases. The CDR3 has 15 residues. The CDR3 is CASSSPGTNGAEAFF. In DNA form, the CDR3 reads TGTGCCAGCAGCTCCCCAGGGACAAACGGAGCTGAAGCTTTCTTT. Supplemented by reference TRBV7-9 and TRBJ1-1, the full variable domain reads DTGVSQNPRHKITKRGQNVTFRCDPISEHNRLYWYRQTLGQGPEFLTYFQNEAQLEKSRLLSDRFSAERPKGSFSTLEIQRTEQGDSAMYLCASSSPGTNGAEAFFGQGTRLTVV.

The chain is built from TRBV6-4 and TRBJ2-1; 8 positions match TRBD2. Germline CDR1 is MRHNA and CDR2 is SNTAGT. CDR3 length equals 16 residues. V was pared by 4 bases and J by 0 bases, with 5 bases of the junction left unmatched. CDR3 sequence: CASSAVAGPSYNEQFF. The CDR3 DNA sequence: TGTGCCAGCAGTGCAGTAGCGGGGCCCTCCTACAATGAGCAGTTCTTC.

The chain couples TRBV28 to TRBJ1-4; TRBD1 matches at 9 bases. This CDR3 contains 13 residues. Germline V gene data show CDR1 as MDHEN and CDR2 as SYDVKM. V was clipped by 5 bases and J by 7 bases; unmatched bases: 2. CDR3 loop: CASSGTGFEKLFF. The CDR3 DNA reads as TGTGCCAGCAGTGGGACAGGGTTTGAAAAACTGTTTTTT.

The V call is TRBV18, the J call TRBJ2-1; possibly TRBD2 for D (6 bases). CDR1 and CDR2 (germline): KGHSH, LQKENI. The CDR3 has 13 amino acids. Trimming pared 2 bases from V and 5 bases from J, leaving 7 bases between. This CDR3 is CASSPGLNNEQFF. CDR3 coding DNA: TGTGCCAGCTCACCAGGACTAAACAATGAGCAGTTCTTC.

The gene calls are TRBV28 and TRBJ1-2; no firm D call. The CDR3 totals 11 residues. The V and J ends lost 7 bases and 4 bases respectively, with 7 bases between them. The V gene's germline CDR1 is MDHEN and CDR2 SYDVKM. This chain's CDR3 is CASTGPYGYTF. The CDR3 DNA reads TGTGCCAGCACCGGTCCCTATGGCTACACCTTC.

The CDR3 DNA follows: TGTGCCAGCAGTTTAAGGACGGGAGCGGGAGGGCCTCGGAATGAGCAGTTCTTC. Its translation is CASSLRTGAGGPRNEQFF. The V and J genes are TRBV6-2 or TRBV6-3 and TRBJ2-1; 10 bases are shared with TRBD2. Losses at the gene ends were 4 bases for V and 7 bases for J; bases not matched to a gene: 16. Germline CDR1 is MNHEY and CDR2 is SVGEGT. The CDR3 has 18 amino acids.

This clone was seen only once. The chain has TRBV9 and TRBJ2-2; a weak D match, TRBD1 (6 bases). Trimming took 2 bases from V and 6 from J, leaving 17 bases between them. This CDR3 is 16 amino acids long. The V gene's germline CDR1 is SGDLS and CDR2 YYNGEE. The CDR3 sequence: CASSVSLGQTPGELFF. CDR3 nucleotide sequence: TGTGCCAGCAGCGTTTCCCTAGGACAGACCCCCGGGGAGCTGTTTTTT.

The CDR3 DNA reads TGCAGCGCCTCGGCGACTCAAATGAACACTGAAGCTTTCTTT. It codes for CSASATQMNTEAFF. The chain joins TRBV29-1 to TRBJ1-1; D not certain. Germline V gives CDR1 SQVTM, CDR2 ANQGSEA. Trimming cost V 7 bases and J 0 bases, with 15 bases left between them. The CDR3 consists of 14 residues.

Here the CDR3 DNA reads TGTGCCATCAGTGAAAAACAGACTGAAGCTTTCTTT. Translating it yields CAISEKQTEAFF. The rearrangement links TRBV10-3 to TRBJ1-1, with no clear D. The ends were cut back, 3 bases at V and 5 bases at J, with 7 bases in the middle. CDR3 length equals 12 residues. Germline CDR1 is ENHRY and CDR2 is SYGVKD.

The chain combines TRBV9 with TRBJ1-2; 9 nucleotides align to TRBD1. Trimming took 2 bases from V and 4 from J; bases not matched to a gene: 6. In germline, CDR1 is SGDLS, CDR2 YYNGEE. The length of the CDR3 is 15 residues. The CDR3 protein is CASSVEDRGAYGYTF. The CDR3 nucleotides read TGTGCCAGCAGCGTGGAGGACAGGGGTGCCTATGGCTACACCTTC.

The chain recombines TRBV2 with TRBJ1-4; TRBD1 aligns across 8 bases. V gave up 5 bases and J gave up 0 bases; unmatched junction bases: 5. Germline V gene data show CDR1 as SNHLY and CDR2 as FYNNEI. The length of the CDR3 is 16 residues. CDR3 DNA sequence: TGTGCCAGCAGTCGGGACAGGCTAGCAACTAATGAAAAACTGTTTTTT. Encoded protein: CASSRDRLATNEKLFF.

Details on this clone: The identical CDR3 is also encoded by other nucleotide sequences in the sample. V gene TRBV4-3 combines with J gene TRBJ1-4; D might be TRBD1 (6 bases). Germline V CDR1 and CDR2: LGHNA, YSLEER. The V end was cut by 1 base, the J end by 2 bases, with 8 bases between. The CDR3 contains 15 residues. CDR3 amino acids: CASSQGTGTNEKLFF. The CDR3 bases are TGCGCCAGCAGCCAAGGAACAGGGACTAATGAAAAACTGTTTTTT.

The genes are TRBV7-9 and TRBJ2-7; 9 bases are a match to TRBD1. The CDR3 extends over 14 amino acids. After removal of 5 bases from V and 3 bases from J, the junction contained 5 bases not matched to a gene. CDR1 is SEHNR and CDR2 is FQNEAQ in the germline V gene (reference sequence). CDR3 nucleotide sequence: TGTGCCAGCAGCCCCGGGACAGGGAACTACGAGCAGTACTTC. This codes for CASSPGTGNYEQYF. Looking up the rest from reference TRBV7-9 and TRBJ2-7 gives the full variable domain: DTGVSQNPRHKITKRGQNVTFRCDPISEHNRLYWYRQTLGQGPEFLTYFQNEAQLEKSRLLSDRFSAERPKGSFSTLEIQRTEQGDSAMYLCASSPGTGNYEQYFGPGTRLTVT.

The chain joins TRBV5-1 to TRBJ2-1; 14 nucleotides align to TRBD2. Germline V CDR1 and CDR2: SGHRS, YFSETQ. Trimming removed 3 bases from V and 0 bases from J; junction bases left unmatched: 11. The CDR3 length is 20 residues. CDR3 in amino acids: CASSYPGTSGSPSSYNEQFF. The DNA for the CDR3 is TGCGCCAGCAGCTACCCCGGGACTAGCGGGAGTCCGAGCTCCTACAATGAGCAGTTCTTC. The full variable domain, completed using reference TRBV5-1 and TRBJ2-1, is KAGVTQTPRYLIKTRGQQVTLSCSPISGHRSVSWYQQTPGQGLQFLFEYFSETQRNKGNFPGRFSGRQFSNSRSEMNVSTLELGDSALYLCASSYPGTSGSPSSYNEQFFGPGTRLTVL.